The 27 T cell receptor beta chains below all came from one sample that was sequenced in a study of blood T cell repertoires in COVID-19. Using immunoSEQ multiplex PCR, the repertoire was profiled, and TCRdb retains in-frame clones only, with some absent. This sample has about 210,000 clones, with 85% found just once. What was sequenced was peripheral blood. All receptors come from a woman in her 70s with COVID-19, enrolled during active disease.

This chain links TRBV29-1 with TRBJ2-3; no reliable D call. This CDR3 comprises 14 residues. In germline, CDR1 is SQVTM, CDR2 ANQGSEA. Trimming took off 3 bases at V and 4 bases at J, with 14 bases between the two ends. The CDR3 DNA follows: TGCAGCGTTGAGTCCGGGTCAGTGGCAGATACGCAGTATTTT. It yields the protein CSVESGSVADTQYF.

V usage is TRBV11-3 and J usage is TRBJ2-2; D is unclear. Germline values: CDR1 SGHNT, CDR2 YENEEA. Trimming left V 1 base short and J 4 bases short, with 7 bases between. The CDR3 is made up of 14 amino acids. The CDR3 bases are TGTGCCAGCAGCTTAGCATGGAGCACCGGGGAGCTGTTTTTT. Amino acid sequence: CASSLAWSTGELFF.

The genes are TRBV11-2 and TRBJ1-2, with a weak D call TRBD1 (5 bases). CDR1 and CDR2 (germline): SGHAT, FQNNGV. The CDR3 runs 14 residues. The ends were cut back, 5 bases at V and 5 bases at J, with 15 bases in the middle. The CDR3 loop is CASSPLGTVYGYTF. The CDR3 nucleotides are TGTGCCAGCAGCCCCCTAGGGACTGTATATGGCTACACCTTC. Filled out from reference TRBV11-2 and TRBJ1-2, the complete variable domain reads EAGVAQSPRYKIIEKRQSVAFWCNPISGHATLYWYQQILGQGPKLLIQFQNNGVVDDSQLPKDRFSAERLKGVDSTLKIQPAKLEDSAVYLCASSPLGTVYGYTFGSGTRLTVV.

The CDR3 protein is CSVDTGGKAFF. Here the CDR3 DNA reads TGCAGCGTTGACACGGGAGGAAAAGCTTTCTTT. This sequence joins TRBV29-1 and TRBJ1-1, with D uncertain. Germline lookup yields CDR1 SQVTM and CDR2 ANQGSEA. Between the trimmed V and J ends, which lost 3 bases and 9 bases, there was a span of 11 bases. CDR3 length: 11 amino acids.

V gene TRBV7-2 combines with J gene TRBJ1-2; TRBD1 agrees at 8 bases. The V segment lost 4 bases and the J segment 1 base; nucleotides outside the gene matches: 2. CDR1 and CDR2 (germline): SGHTA, FQGNSA. The CDR3 is 14 residues long. In DNA, the CDR3 is TGTGCCAGCAGCTCGGGACAGGTTAACTATGGCTACACCTTC. Protein sequence: CASSSGQVNYGYTF.

The rearrangement uses TRBV5-1 and TRBJ2-5, with 9 positions matching TRBD2. The V gene end was trimmed by 4 bases and the J gene end by 2 bases; junction bases not matched to a gene: 9. The CDR3 sequence is 16 residues long. Germline V gene data show CDR1 as SGHRS and CDR2 as YFSETQ. The CDR3 sequence: CASSPGASGVQETQYF. CDR3 nucleotide sequence: TGCGCCAGCAGCCCGGGGGCTAGCGGGGTACAAGAGACCCAGTACTTC.

The V gene is TRBV4-3, the J gene TRBJ2-5; 9 bases fit TRBD2. Germline V CDR1 and CDR2: LGHNA, YSLEER. CDR3 length equals 15 residues. Trimming removed 4 bases from V and 5 bases from J; junction bases left unmatched: 8. The CDR3 reads CASSPSTSGSETQYF. In nucleotides, the CDR3 is TGCGCCAGCAGCCCTTCGACTAGCGGTAGTGAGACCCAGTACTTC.

The rearrangement uses TRBV11-2 and TRBJ2-7, with D possibly TRBD1 on 6 matching bases. Germline V lookup: CDR1 SGHAT, CDR2 FQNNGV. The CDR3 loop spans 14 amino acids. The V end was cut by 5 bases, the J end by 0 bases, with 11 bases between. CDR3 nucleotide sequence: TGTGCCAGCAGCCGGACAGAACTCTCCTACGAGCAGTACTTC. Protein sequence: CASSRTELSYEQYF.

This clone was picked up one time. The chain has TRBV6-2 or TRBV6-3 and TRBJ2-7; 8 bases match TRBD2. Trimming at V came to 6 bases and at J to 3 bases, leaving 13 bases not matched to a gene. CDR1 and CDR2 from the germline V gene are MNHEY and SVGEGT. The CDR3 has 16 residues. The CDR3 reads CASSLGIAGSFYEQYF. CDR3 DNA: TGTGCCAGCAGCCTCGGGATAGCGGGATCATTCTACGAGCAGTACTTC.

The J gene is TRBJ2-5, the V gene TRBV11-1, with 8 bases fitting TRBD1. The V and J ends lost 3 bases and 5 bases, in that order; junction bases with no gene match: 5. This CDR3 region has 14 residues. Germline CDR1 SGHAT, CDR2 FQDESV (reference sequence). The CDR3 region has the DNA TGTGCCAGCAGCTTCGGACAGGGACGCGAGACCCAGTACTTC. Protein: CASSFGQGRETQYF.

CDR3 region: CASSQEKLAGDQETQYF. DNA for the CDR3: TGTGCCAGCAGCCAAGAAAAGCTAGCGGGGGACCAAGAGACCCAGTACTTC. The chain recombines TRBV4-2 with TRBJ2-5, with TRBD2 matching over 10 bases. This CDR3 is built from 17 residues. From germline, CDR1 is LGHNA and CDR2 YNFKEQ. The J segment lost 0 bases and the V segment lost 0 bases, leaving 4 bases of the junction unmatched.

The V and J genes are TRBV11-2 and TRBJ2-5, with D possibly being TRBD1 (5 bases). The CDR3 covers 14 residues. Trimming pared 5 bases from V and 5 bases from J, leaving 15 bases between. Germline CDR1 reads SGHAT; CDR2 reads FQNNGV. The CDR3 sequence: CASSLRRGWETQYF. As DNA, the CDR3 is TGTGCCAGCAGCCTTAGAAGGGGCTGGGAGACCCAGTACTTC.

The V and J genes are TRBV18 and TRBJ1-4; D ambiguous. Germline V CDR1 and CDR2: KGHSH, LQKENI. The CDR3 extends over 13 amino acids. V dropped 3 bases and J dropped 10 bases, with 12 bases sitting between them. The CDR3 coding sequence is TGTGCCAGCTCACCGCCGGGGTCGGGAAAACTGTTTTTT. The encoded protein is CASSPPGSGKLFF. The full variable domain, rest sourced from reference TRBV18 and TRBJ1-4, is NAGVMQNPRHLVRRRGQEARLRCSPMKGHSHVYWYRQLPEEGLKFMVYLQKENIIDESGMPKERFSAEFPKEGPSILRIQQVVRGDSAAYFCASSPPGSGKLFFGSGTQLSVL.

J is TRBJ1-1 and V is TRBV29-1; tentatively, D is TRBD1 (5 bases). Trimming stripped 0 bases from V and 5 bases from J, with 10 bases between. Germline CDR1 and CDR2: SQVTM and ANQGSEA. This CDR3 has 13 residues. This chain's CDR3 is CSVEEGRGTEAFF. CDR3 nucleotides: TGCAGCGTTGAAGAGGGGCGGGGAACTGAAGCTTTCTTT.

This clone appeared once. The V gene is TRBV7-9, the J gene TRBJ2-5; 7 nucleotides align to TRBD2. V dropped 11 bases and J dropped 5; count of bases not matched to a gene: 14. CDR1 is SEHNR and CDR2 is FQNEAQ in the germline V gene (reference sequence). This CDR3 contains 14 residues. In nucleotides, the CDR3 is TGTGCCTTCAGGGAGGCGCCCGGGGGGGAGACCCAGTACTTC. Amino acids: CAFREAPGGETQYF.

The J gene is TRBJ2-3, the V gene TRBV10-3; 8 positions agree with TRBD2. Per the germline V gene, CDR1 is ENHRY and CDR2 is SYGVKD. V shed 7 bases and J 5 bases; nucleotides not matched to a gene: 5. The CDR3 extends over 13 amino acids. CDR3 sequence reads: CAIKGLAGDTQYF. The CDR3 nucleotides read TGTGCCATCAAAGGGCTAGCGGGAGATACGCAGTATTTT.

This clone was picked up one time. The rearrangement links TRBV9 to TRBJ2-7, with D unresolved. Trimming cost V 1 base and J 3 bases, with 8 bases left between them. The CDR3 consists of 13 residues. Germline CDR1 and CDR2: SGDLS and YYNGEE. The CDR3 DNA reads TGTGCCAGCAGCGTATCCACACGCTACGAGCAGTACTTC. It specifies CASSVSTRYEQYF.

The chain is built from TRBV27 and TRBJ2-1; 8 bases align to TRBD2. The CDR3 has 17 amino acids. Germline V lookup: CDR1 MNHEY, CDR2 SMNVEV (reference sequence). Trimming took 5 bases from V and 0 from J; bases not matched to a gene: 9. The CDR3 sequence is CASSPGVAGSSYNEQFF. The DNA of the CDR3 is TGTGCCAGCAGTCCCGGAGTAGCGGGAAGCTCCTACAATGAGCAGTTCTTC.

This chain joins TRBV27 and TRBJ1-2; 7 bases agree with TRBD1. V was pared by 5 bases and J by 10 bases, with 10 bases of the junction left unmatched. This CDR3 region has 13 residues. Looked up from germline, CDR1 is MNHEY and CDR2 is SMNVEV (reference sequence). Here the CDR3 DNA reads TGTGCCAGCAGTGCGGACAGGAGGAGCACCTACACCTTC. As protein: CASSADRRSTYTF.

The chain joins TRBV10-2 to TRBJ2-2, with 7 bases that match TRBD1. The ends lost 6 bases at V and 4 bases at J; junction bases unmatched: 5. From germline, CDR1 is WSHSY and CDR2 SAAADI. This CDR3 is built from 14 residues. The CDR3 coding sequence is TGCGCCAGCAGCTTGGACAGGCTCACCGGGGAGCTGTTTTTT. Translation gives CASSLDRLTGELFF.

The chain combines TRBV12-3 or TRBV12-4 with TRBJ1-1; no clear D gene. This CDR3 region has 13 residues. V lost 2 bases and J lost 0, with 4 bases in between. CDR3: CASSLQVNTEAFF. In DNA, the CDR3 is TGTGCCAGCAGTTTACAGGTGAACACTGAAGCTTTCTTT.

This clone came up a few times. The V call is TRBV23-1, the J call TRBJ1-5; tentatively, D is TRBD1 (6 bases). TRBV23-1 is placed among ORFs of uncertain function. The V gene lost 4 bases and the J gene lost 0 bases, with 13 bases spanning the gap. This CDR3 has 16 residues. The CDR3 region has the DNA TGCGCCAGCAGTCCGGCAGGGGATAATAGCAATCAGCCCCAGCATTTT. Encoded protein: CASSPAGDNSNQPQHF.

This chain joins TRBV7-3 and TRBJ2-3; TRBD2 agrees at 9 bases. CDR1 and CDR2 from the germline V gene are SGHTA and FQGTGA. The CDR3 runs to 15 residues. Germline trimming cut 6 bases from V and 3 bases from J; bases unmatched to any gene: 7. CDR3 in DNA: TGTGCCAGCAGTAACCAGGGACTAGCTACAGATACGCAGTATTTT. This sequence encodes CASSNQGLATDTQYF.

V gene TRBV11-1 combines with J gene TRBJ1-4; 8 bases map to TRBD1. The CDR3 has 15 residues. Germline CDR1 and CDR2: SGHAT and FQDESV (reference sequence). V trimming: 0 bases; J trimming: 8 bases; junction bases outside the gene matches: 5. The DNA of the CDR3 is TGTGCCAGCAGCTTAGCCTCGACAGGGGTGGAAAAACTGTTTTTT. As protein: CASSLASTGVEKLFF.

This chain links TRBV19 with TRBJ2-7; TRBD2 matches at 10 bases. Germline V gene data show CDR1 as LNHDA and CDR2 as SQIVND (reference sequence). The V and J ends lost 3 bases and 4 bases, in that order; junction bases with no gene match: 0. The CDR3 is 13 amino acids. DNA of the CDR3: TGTGCCAGTAGTATGACTAGCGGGTACGAGCAGTACTTC. Its translation is CASSMTSGYEQYF.

The chain has TRBV11-1 and TRBJ2-3, with D perhaps being TRBD1 or TRBD2 (5 bases each). This CDR3 comprises 13 residues. V was shortened by 6 bases and J by 4 bases, with 11 bases between the two germline ends. Germline V lookup: CDR1 SGHAT, CDR2 FQDESV (reference sequence). The CDR3 DNA reads as TGTGCCAGCAGGTTACTAGGGGCAGATACGCAGTATTTT. Its protein product is CASRLLGADTQYF.

The V and J genes are TRBV15 and TRBJ1-1; D uncertain. The V end was cut by 5 bases, the J end by 1 base, with 8 bases between. The length of the CDR3 is 13 residues. From germline, CDR1 is LNHNV and CDR2 YYDKDF (reference sequence). The CDR3 nucleotides are TGTGCCACCAGCTTCCAGAAGAACACTGAAGCTTTCTTT. This translates into CATSFQKNTEAFF.